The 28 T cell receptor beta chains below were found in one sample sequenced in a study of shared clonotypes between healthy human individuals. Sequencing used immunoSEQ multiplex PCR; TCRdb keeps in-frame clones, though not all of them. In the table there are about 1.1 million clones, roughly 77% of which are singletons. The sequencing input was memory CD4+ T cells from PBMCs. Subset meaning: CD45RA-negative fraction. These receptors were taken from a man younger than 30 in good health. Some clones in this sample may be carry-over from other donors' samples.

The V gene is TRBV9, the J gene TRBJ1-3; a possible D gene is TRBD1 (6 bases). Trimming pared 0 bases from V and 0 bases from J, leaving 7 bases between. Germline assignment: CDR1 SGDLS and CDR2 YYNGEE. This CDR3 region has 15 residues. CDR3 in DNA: TGTGCCAGCAGCGTAGAGGGGGGCTCTGGAAACACCATATATTTT. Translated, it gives CASSVEGGSGNTIYF.

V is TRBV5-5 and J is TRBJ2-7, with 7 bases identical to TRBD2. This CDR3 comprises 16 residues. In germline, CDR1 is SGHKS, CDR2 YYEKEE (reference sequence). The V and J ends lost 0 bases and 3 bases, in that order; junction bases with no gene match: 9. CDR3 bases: TGTGCCAGCAGCTTGGCGGGGGGACCAGGTATCTACGAGCAGTACTTC. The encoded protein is CASSLAGGPGIYEQYF.

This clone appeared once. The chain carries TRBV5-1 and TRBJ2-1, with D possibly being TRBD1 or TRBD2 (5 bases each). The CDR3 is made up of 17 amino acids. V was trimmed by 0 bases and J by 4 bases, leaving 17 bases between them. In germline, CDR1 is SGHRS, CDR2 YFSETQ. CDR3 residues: CASSLGGATPLYNEQFF. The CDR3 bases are TGCGCCAGCAGCTTGGGAGGGGCCACGCCCCTATACAATGAGCAGTTCTTC.

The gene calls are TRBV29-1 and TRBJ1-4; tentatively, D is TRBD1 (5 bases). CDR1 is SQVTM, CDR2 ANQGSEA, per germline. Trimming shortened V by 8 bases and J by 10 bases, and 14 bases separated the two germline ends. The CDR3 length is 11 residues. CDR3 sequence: CSFGTGGKLFF. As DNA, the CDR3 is TGCAGCTTCGGGACCGGAGGAAAACTGTTTTTT.

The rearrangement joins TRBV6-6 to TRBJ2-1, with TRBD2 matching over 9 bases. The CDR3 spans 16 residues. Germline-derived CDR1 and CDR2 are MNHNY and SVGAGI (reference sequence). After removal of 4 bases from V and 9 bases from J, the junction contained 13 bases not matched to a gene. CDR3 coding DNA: TGTGCCAGCAGTTCCCCCTGGGCTAGCGGGATGATTGAGCAGTTCTTC. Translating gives CASSSPWASGMIEQFF.

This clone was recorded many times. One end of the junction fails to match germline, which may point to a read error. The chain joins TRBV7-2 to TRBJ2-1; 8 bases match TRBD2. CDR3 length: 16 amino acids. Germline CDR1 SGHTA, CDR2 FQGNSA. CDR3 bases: TGTGCCAGCAGCCTAGCTAGCGGGTACCCCTACAATGAGCAGTTCTTC. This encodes CASSLASGYPYNEQFF.

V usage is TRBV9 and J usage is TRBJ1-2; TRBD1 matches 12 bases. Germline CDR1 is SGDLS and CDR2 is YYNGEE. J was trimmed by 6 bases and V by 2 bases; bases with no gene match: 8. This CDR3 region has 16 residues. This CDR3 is CASSVNPGQGADGYTF. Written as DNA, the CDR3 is TGTGCCAGCAGCGTGAACCCGGGACAGGGGGCGGATGGCTACACCTTC. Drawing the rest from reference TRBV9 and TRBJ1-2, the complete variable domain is DSGVTQTPKHLITATGQRVTLRCSPRSGDLSVYWYQQSLDQGLQFLIQYYNGEERAKGNILERFSAQQFPDLHSELNLSSLELGDSALYFCASSVNPGQGADGYTFGSGTRLTVV.

The CDR3 region is CASIGETQYF. The CDR3 DNA is TGTGCCAGCATAGGAGAGACCCAGTACTTC. The chain recombines TRBV25-1 with TRBJ2-5; D not resolved. V was trimmed by 7 bases and J by 4 bases, leaving 4 bases between them. Germline-derived CDR1 and CDR2 are MGHDK and SYGVNS. The CDR3 is 10 amino acids.

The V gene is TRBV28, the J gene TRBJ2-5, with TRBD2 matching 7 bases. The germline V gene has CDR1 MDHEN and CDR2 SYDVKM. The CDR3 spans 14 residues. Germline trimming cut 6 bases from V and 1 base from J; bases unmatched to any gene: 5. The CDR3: CASRTSLAQETQYF. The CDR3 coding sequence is TGTGCCAGCAGGACTAGCCTAGCCCAAGAGACCCAGTACTTC.

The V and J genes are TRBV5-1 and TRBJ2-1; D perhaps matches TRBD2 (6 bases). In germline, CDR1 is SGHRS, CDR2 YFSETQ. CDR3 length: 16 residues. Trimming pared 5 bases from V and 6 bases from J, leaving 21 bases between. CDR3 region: CASSRGTQVPLNEQFF. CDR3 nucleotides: TGCGCCAGCAGTCGCGGGACTCAAGTCCCTCTCAATGAGCAGTTCTTC.

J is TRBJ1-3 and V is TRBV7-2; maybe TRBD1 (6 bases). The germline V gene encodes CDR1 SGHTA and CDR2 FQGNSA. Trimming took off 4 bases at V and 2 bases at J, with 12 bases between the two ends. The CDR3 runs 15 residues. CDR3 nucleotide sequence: TGTGCCAGCAGCTCTCCCTCAGGGGCTGGAAACACCATATATTTT. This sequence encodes CASSSPSGAGNTIYF.

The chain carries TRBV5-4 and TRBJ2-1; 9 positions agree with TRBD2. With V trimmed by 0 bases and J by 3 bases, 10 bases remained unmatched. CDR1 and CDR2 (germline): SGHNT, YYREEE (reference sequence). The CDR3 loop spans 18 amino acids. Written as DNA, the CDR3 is TGTGCCAGCAGCTTGGCGCAGATACTAGCGGGTGGCTACAATGAGCAGTTCTTC. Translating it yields CASSLAQILAGGYNEQFF.

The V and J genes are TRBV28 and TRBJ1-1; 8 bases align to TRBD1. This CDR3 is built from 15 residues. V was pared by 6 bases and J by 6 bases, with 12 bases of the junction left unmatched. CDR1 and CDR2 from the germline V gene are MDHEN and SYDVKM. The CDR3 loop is CASSLRQGWESEAFF. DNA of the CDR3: TGTGCCAGCAGCCTCAGACAGGGGTGGGAGTCTGAAGCTTTCTTT.

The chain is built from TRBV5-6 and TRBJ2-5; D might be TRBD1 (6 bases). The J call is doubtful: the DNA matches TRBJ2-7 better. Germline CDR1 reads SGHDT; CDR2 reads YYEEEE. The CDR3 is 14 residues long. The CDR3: CASSLWAGAYEQYF. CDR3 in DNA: TGTGCCAGCAGCTTGTGGGCAGGGGCCTACGAGCAGTACTTC.

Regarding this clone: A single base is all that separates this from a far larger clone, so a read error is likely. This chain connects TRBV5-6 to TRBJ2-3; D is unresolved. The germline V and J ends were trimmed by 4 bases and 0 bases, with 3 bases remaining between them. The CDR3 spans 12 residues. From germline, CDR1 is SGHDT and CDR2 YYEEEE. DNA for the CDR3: TGTGCCAGCAGCGGTAGCACAGATACGCAGTATTTT. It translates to CASSGSTDTQYF.

CDR3 in DNA: TGCGCCAGCAGCCGTCACTTACAAGAGACCCAGTACTTC. Protein: CASSRHLQETQYF. The J gene is TRBJ2-5, the V gene TRBV4-3; D is uncertain. This CDR3 is built from 13 residues. Germline V CDR1 and CDR2: LGHNA, YSLEER. V shed 4 bases and J shed 2 bases, with 8 bases lying between them.

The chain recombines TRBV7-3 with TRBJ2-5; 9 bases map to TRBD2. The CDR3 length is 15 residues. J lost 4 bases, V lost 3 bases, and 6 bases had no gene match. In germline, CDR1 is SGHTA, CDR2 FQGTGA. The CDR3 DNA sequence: TGTGCCAGCAGCTTGAATAGCGGGAGTATAGAGACCCAGTACTTC. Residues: CASSLNSGSIETQYF.

The CDR3 loop reads CAWSVHGEKLFF. In DNA form, the CDR3 reads TGTGCCTGGAGTGTACATGGTGAAAAACTGTTTTTT. The chain links TRBV30 to TRBJ1-4; no firm D call. Trimming cost V 0 bases and J 7 bases, with 6 bases left between them. CDR1 and CDR2 from the germline V gene are GTSNPN and SVGIG (reference sequence). This CDR3 has 12 amino acids.

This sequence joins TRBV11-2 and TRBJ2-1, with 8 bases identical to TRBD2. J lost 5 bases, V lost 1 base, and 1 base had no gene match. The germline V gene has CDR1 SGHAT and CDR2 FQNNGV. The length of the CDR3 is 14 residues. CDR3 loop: CASSLGLAHNEQFF. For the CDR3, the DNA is TGTGCCAGCAGCTTAGGACTAGCGCACAATGAGCAGTTCTTC.

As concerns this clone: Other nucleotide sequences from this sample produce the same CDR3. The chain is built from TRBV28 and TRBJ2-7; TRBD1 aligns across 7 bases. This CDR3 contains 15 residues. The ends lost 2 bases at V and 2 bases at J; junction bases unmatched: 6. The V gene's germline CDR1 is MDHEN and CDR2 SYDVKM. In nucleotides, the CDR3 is TGTGCCAGCAGTTTACCCTCAGGGGGTGCCTACGAGCAGTACTTC. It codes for CASSLPSGGAYEQYF.

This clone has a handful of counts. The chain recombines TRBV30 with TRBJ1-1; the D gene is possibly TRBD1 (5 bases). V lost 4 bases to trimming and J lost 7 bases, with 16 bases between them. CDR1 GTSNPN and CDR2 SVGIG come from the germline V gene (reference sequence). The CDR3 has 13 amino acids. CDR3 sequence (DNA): TGTGCCTGGAACGCCAATGGGGCCCGTGAAGCTTTCTTT. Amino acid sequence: CAWNANGAREAFF.

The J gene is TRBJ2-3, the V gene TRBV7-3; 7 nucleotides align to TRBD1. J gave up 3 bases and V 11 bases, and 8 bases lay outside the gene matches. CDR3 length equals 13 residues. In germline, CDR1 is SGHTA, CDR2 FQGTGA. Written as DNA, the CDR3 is TGTGCCTGCCAGGGGGTCCGGACAGATACGCAGTATTTT. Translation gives CACQGVRTDTQYF.

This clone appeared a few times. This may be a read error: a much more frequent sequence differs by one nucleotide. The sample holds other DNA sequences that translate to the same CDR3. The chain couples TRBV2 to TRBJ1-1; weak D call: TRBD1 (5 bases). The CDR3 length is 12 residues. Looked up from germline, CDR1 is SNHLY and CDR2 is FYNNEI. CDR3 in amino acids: CASSLQGTEAFF. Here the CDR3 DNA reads TGTGCCAGCAGTTTGCAGGGCACCGAAGCTTTCTTC.

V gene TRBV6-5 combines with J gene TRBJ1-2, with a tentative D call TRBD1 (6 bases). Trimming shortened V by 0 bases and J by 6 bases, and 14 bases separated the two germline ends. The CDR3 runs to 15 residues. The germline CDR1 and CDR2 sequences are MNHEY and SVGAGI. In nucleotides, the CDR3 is TGTGCCAGCAGTTACTCGAGCGGGGGCGCAGATGGCTACACCTTC. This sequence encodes CASSYSSGGADGYTF.

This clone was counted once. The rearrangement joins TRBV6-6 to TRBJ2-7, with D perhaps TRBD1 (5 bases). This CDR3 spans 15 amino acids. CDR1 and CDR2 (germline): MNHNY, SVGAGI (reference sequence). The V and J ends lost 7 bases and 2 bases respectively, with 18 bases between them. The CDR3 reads CASKTARGSPYEQYF. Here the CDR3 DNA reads TGTGCCAGCAAAACCGCTAGGGGTTCCCCCTACGAGCAGTACTTC.

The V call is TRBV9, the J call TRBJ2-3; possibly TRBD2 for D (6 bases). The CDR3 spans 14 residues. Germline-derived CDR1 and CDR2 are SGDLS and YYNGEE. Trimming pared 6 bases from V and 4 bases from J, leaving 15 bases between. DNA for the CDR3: TGTGCCAGCACCCGGGAAGGAGGGCCAGATACGCAGTATTTT. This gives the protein CASTREGGPDTQYF.

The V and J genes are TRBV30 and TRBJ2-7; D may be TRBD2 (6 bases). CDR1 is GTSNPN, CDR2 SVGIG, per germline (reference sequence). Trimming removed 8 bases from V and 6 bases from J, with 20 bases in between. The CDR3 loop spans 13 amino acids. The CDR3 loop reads CARESPSRGEQYF. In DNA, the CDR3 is TGTGCCCGGGAGTCCCCCTCACGAGGCGAGCAGTACTTC.

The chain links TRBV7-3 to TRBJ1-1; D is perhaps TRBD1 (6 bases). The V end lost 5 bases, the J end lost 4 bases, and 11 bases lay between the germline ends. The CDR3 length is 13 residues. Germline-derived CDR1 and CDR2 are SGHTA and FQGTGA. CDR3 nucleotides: TGTGCCAGCAGCACCAGAGGGGGCACTGAAGCTTTCTTT. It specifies CASSTRGGTEAFF.